A single sample is the source of the 4 T cell receptor beta chains below, sequenced in a study of blood T cell repertoires in COVID-19. Some clones are missing from TCRdb's copy, which holds only in-frame ones; the method was immunoSEQ multiplex PCR. The profile shows 200,000 or so clones, roughly 90% of them singletons. The sequencing sample was made of peripheral blood. These receptors came from a man in his forties with active or convalescent COVID-19.

V usage is TRBV19 and J usage is TRBJ2-1, with 15 bases fitting TRBD2. This CDR3 is built from 17 residues. CDR1 LNHDA and CDR2 SQIVND come from the germline V gene (reference sequence). V shed 5 bases and J 4 bases; nucleotides not matched to a gene: 6. CDR3 nucleotide sequence: TGTGCCAGTAGTCCTTGGACTAGCGGGGGGGCTTACAATGAGCAGTTCTTC. This encodes CASSPWTSGGAYNEQFF.

This clone was detected only a few times. The gene calls are TRBV27 and TRBJ2-7; the match to TRBD1 covers 9 bases. Germline assignment: CDR1 MNHEY and CDR2 SMNVEV (reference sequence). V lost 0 bases to trimming and J lost 2 bases; unmatched junction nucleotides: 2. The CDR3 sequence is 15 residues long. The CDR3 nucleotides read TGTGCCAGCAGTTTATCCGGGACAGGGCCCTACGAGCAGTACTTC. The encoded protein is CASSLSGTGPYEQYF.

This clone was seen a few times. The genes are TRBV3-1 (or the pseudogene TRBV3-2) and TRBJ2-2, with 11 bases matching TRBD2. CDR3 length: 19 amino acids. In germline, CDR1 is LGHDT, CDR2 YNNKEL (reference sequence). V was clipped by 4 bases and J by 0 bases; unmatched bases: 10. CDR3 sequence (DNA): TGTGCCAGCAGCCTCCGACTAGCGGGGATGGCTACGAACACCGGGGAGCTGTTTTTT. Its protein is CASSLRLAGMATNTGELFF.

This CDR3 is CASSGGQGGEQYF. For the CDR3, the DNA is TGTGCCAGCAGTGGGGGACAGGGAGGCGAGCAGTACTTC. The chain combines TRBV2 with TRBJ2-7; 9 bases line up with TRBD1. Germline CDR1 is SNHLY and CDR2 is FYNNEI. The CDR3 sequence is 13 residues long. The V segment lost 4 bases and the J segment 6 bases; nucleotides outside the gene matches: 4.